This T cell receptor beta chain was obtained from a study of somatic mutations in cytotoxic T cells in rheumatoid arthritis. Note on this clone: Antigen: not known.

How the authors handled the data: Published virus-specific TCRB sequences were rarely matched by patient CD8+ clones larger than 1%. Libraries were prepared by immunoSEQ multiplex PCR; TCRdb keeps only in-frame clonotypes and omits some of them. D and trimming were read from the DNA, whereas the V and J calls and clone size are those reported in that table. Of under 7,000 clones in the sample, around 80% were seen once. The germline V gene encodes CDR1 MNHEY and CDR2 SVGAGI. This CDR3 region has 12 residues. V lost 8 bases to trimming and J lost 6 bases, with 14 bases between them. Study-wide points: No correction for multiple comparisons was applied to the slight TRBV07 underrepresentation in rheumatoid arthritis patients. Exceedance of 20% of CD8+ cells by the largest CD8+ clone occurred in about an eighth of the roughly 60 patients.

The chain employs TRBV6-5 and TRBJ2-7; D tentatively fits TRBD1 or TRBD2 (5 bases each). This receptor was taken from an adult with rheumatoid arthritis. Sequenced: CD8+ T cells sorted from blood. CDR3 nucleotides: TGTGCCAGCGGGACCCTAATGGCCGAGCAGTACTTC. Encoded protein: CASGTLMAEQYF.